The rows below give T cell receptor beta chains drawn from one sample of a study of OX40 agonist ivuxolimab in advanced cancers. TCRdb's copy holds only in-frame clones and misses some; the assay was immunoSEQ multiplex PCR. The data hold tens of thousands of clones, with approximately 80% observed a single time. Here the sequenced sample was CD4+ or CD8+ T cells sorted from blood, taken in a trial of the OX40 agonist ivuxolimab. Every receptor here comes from an adult with an advanced solid tumor such as melanoma, head and neck, liver or kidney cancer. The CDR3 runs from the conserved cysteine through the conserved F or W. The size of a clone is reported for some rows only, either as once, few or many, or as a class for expanded clones.

J gene,clone size,V gene,CDR3 protein
TRBJ1-3,-,TRBV4-3,CASSQGWGIAPGNTIYF
TRBJ2-7,-,TRBV10-3,CASTGTSRRTTYEQYF
TRBJ2-7,-,TRBV28,CASSSGDRSYEQYF
TRBJ2-1,-,TRBV7-9,CASSLRGGASNEQFF
TRBJ1-1,-,TRBV7-8,CASSLQGGTEAFF
TRBJ1-2,-,TRBV5-1,CASSLATGGENYGYTF
TRBJ2-2,-,TRBV19,CASSTLGGGTNTGELFF
TRBJ2-1,-,TRBV18,CASSPPGVQFF
TRBJ1-2,once,TRBV5-8,CASSFGGGYTF
TRBJ2-5,-,TRBV6-6,CASSYRGIRETQYF
TRBJ2-4,-,TRBV2,CASSPRTGPEVIQYF
TRBJ2-2,once,TRBV2,CASTLTQNTGELFF
TRBJ1-1,few,TRBV29-1,CSVEGGLAEAFF
TRBJ1-1,-,TRBV19,CASWGRESAFF
TRBJ1-1,-,TRBV7-3,CASSLQGFGEAFF
TRBJ1-1,-,TRBV19,CASSIDHGVTEAFF
TRBJ2-5,-,TRBV6-5,CASSYWGTVSEQYF
TRBJ1-1,-,TRBV11-3,CASRGQGTEAFF
TRBJ2-3,-,TRBV5-1,CASSLEGRGDTQYF
TRBJ2-7,-,TRBV9,CASSLLAGVTYEQYF
TRBJ1-2,-,TRBV7-8,CASSLDGPAGYTF
TRBJ2-5,-,TRBV28,CASSLGRRFQETQYF
TRBJ1-2,few,TRBV28,CASSVGLEGYTF
TRBJ2-1,-,TRBV7-9,CASSSQGINNEQFF